The next 7 T cell receptor beta chains were all read from a single sample in a study of cytomegalovirus exposure and HLA in healthy donors. The study ran its PCR with 60 Vbeta and 13 Jbeta primers. Clones were sequenced by immunoSEQ multiplex PCR, and TCRdb holds only the in-frame ones, with some missing. This table has about 130,000 clones, approximately 81% appearing once. Sequencing was done on a sample of PBMCs. Every receptor here comes from a male donor in good health and CMV-seronegative.

The chain employs TRBV28 and TRBJ2-3; weak D call: TRBD1 (5 bases). CDR1 is MDHEN and CDR2 is SYDVKM in the germline V gene. Trimming removed 2 bases at V and 5 bases at J, with 11 bases between. The CDR3 is 14 amino acids. The CDR3 bases are TGTGCCAGCAGTTTAATCCAGGGAAGAGATACGCAGTATTTT. It codes for CASSLIQGRDTQYF.

The rearrangement uses TRBV13 and TRBJ2-4, with D possibly TRBD1 on 6 matching bases. This CDR3 region has 17 residues. The V end was cut by 0 bases, the J end by 3 bases, with 15 bases between. Germline CDR1 reads PRHDT; CDR2 reads FYEKMQ (reference sequence). CDR3 region: CASSLGPGVGSKNIQYF. Written as DNA, the CDR3 is TGTGCCAGCAGCTTAGGCCCAGGGGTGGGGAGCAAAAACATTCAGTACTTC. Together with reference TRBV13 and TRBJ2-4, the CDR3 gives the full variable domain: AAGVIQSPRHLIKEKRETATLKCYPIPRHDTVYWYQQGPGQDPQFLISFYEKMQSDKGSIPDRFSAQQFSDYHSELNMSSLELGDSALYFCASSLGPGVGSKNIQYFGAGTRLSVL.

Note on this clone: One end of the junction does not line up with germline, which may come from a read error. The V and J genes are TRBV5-4 and TRBJ2-7, with 7 bases identical to TRBD2. There are 16 residues in the CDR3. The germline V gene has CDR1 SGHNT and CDR2 YYREEE (reference sequence). The DNA for the CDR3 is TGTGCCAGCAACTTGGGGATAAGGACTAGCTCCTACGAGCAGTACTTC. It specifies CASNLGIRTSSYEQYF.

This clone has only one observation. The rearrangement joins TRBV30 to TRBJ2-5, with 11 bases fitting TRBD2. J lost 12 bases, V lost 1 base, and 7 bases had no gene match. CDR1 is GTSNPN, CDR2 SVGIG, per germline (reference sequence). The CDR3 loop spans 13 amino acids. The CDR3 is CAWSGSGGDKKYF. The CDR3 coding sequence is TGTGCCTGGAGTGGTAGCGGGGGGGATAAGAAGTACTTC.

There are a few counts of this clone. This sequence joins TRBV2 and TRBJ1-4; maybe TRBD1 (6 bases). Looked up from germline, CDR1 is SNHLY and CDR2 is FYNNEI. Trimming removed 5 bases at V and 1 base at J, with 11 bases between. This CDR3 spans 15 amino acids. The CDR3 loop is CASSRTVGTNEKLFF. In DNA form, the CDR3 reads TGTGCCAGCAGTAGGACAGTAGGAACTAATGAAAAACTGTTTTTT.

J is TRBJ1-5 and V is TRBV6-1, with 7 bases that match TRBD1. Germline V CDR1 and CDR2: MNHNS, SASEGT. The junction had 8 bases not matched to a gene; V was cut back by 3 bases and J by 0 bases. The CDR3 has 17 amino acids. CDR3 sequence reads: CASSDRDSLLSNQPQHF. CDR3 nucleotides: TGTGCCAGCAGTGACCGGGACAGCCTACTTAGCAATCAGCCCCAGCATTTT.

This clone was recorded once. This chain uses TRBV7-6 with TRBJ2-7; TRBD2 is a possible D gene (6 bases). The CDR3 is 15 amino acids. Germline V gene sequence: CDR1 SGHVS, CDR2 FNYEAQ. V was shortened by 5 bases and J by 0 bases, with 14 bases between the two germline ends. CDR3 loop: CASSPRSGVSYEQYF. CDR3 coding DNA: TGTGCCAGCAGCCCACGATCGGGGGTCTCCTACGAGCAGTACTTC. The full variable domain, completed using reference TRBV7-6 and TRBJ2-7, is GAGVSQSPRYKVTKRGQDVALRCDPISGHVSLYWYRQALGQGPEFLTYFNYEAQQDKSGLPNDRFSAERPEGSISTLTIQRTEQRDSAMYRCASSPRSGVSYEQYFGPGTRLTVT.